The source of this T cell receptor (beta chain) is a study of T cells in Graves' hyperthyroidism and ophthalmopathy. The source material, RNA transcripts, was used to amplify TCR beta CDR3 regions. The HTBI primer set was used in a first-round RT-PCR of the TCR CDR3. TCRdb used MiXCR to reprocess the multiplex PCR reads, holding one entry per CDR3 protein. Among nearly 600,000 distinct CDR3 sequences listed, 13% to 15% were seen once. There are many counts of this clonotype. No antigen is known for it. Overall study results and limits: Ophthalmopathy was identified by the model a median approximately six months ahead of onset. Among thyroid clonotypes expanded above 0.001, most also appeared in blood.

Diagnoses were established using clinical symptoms, serum thyroxine and TRAb, thyroid ultrasound and orbital computed tomography. Trimming removed 4 bases at V and 10 bases at J, with 17 bases between. The CDR3 contains 14 residues. Germline V gene sequence: CDR1 LGHDT, CDR2 YNNKEL (reference sequence). The receptor's source is a woman aged 18-29 years with Graves' ophthalmopathy. Material for sequencing was blood. The genes are TRBV3-1 and TRBJ2-4, with unresolved D. The chain's CDR3 is CASSPNPAIGIQYF. The CDR3 DNA is TGTGCCAGCAGCCCTAACCCCGCGATAGGTATTCAGTACTTC.